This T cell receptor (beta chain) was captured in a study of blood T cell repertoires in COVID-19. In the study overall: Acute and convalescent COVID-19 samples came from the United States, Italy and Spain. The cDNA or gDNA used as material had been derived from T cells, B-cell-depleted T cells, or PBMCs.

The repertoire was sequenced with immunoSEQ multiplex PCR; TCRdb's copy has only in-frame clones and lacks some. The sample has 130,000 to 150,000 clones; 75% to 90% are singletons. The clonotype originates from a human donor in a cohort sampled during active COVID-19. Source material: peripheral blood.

The CDR3 DNA sequence: TGTGCCAGCAGCTCGCCCGCCGGGACAGGAGGCAATCAGCCCCAGCATTTT. This gives the protein CASSSPAGTGGNQPQHF. The chain combines TRBV7-9 with TRBJ1-5; TRBD1 aligns across 8 bases. This CDR3 is 17 amino acids long. Germline lookup yields CDR1 SEHNR and CDR2 FQNEAQ (reference sequence). V dropped 4 bases and J dropped 2; count of bases not matched to a gene: 10.